This T cell receptor (beta chain) was sequenced for a study of tumor and adjacent non-tumor tissue in lung cancer. Study conclusions and caveats: Tumor repertoires had a smaller top 100 clone share than normal lung.

The CDR3 has 16 amino acids. With 5 bases removed from V and 5 bases from J, the gap between germline ends came to 18 bases. Germline CDR1 is SGHAT and CDR2 is FQNNGV. RNA was extracted from bulk tissue without any cell sorting. This non-tumor lung sample came from over 3 cm beyond the tumor edge. Donors were chemotherapy-naive, newly diagnosed lung cancer surgical patients in China, August–late 2014. Three rounds of nested PCR, following a modified ARM-PCR protocol, produced the TCRbeta library. One entry per CDR3 protein results from TCRdb running MiXCR on the multiplex PCR reads. The data contain approximately 79,000 distinct CDR3 sequences, around 76% of them singletons. This clonotype appeared a few times. Antigen: not known.

The V call is TRBV11-2, the J call TRBJ2-2; the D gene is possibly TRBD2 (5 bases). The TCR originated in an older man with non-small cell lung cancer. The specimen was distant non-tumor lung tissue. CDR3 bases: TGTGCCAGCAGCCGCCTACTAGTGAGAAAAACCGGGGAGCTGTTTTTT. Residues: CASSRLLVRKTGELFF. The entire variable domain, with the rest obtained from reference TRBV11-2 and TRBJ2-2, is as follows: EAGVAQSPRYKIIEKRQSVAFWCNPISGHATLYWYQQILGQGPKLLIQFQNNGVVDDSQLPKDRFSAERLKGVDSTLKIQPAKLEDSAVYLCASSRLLVRKTGELFFGEGSRLTVL.